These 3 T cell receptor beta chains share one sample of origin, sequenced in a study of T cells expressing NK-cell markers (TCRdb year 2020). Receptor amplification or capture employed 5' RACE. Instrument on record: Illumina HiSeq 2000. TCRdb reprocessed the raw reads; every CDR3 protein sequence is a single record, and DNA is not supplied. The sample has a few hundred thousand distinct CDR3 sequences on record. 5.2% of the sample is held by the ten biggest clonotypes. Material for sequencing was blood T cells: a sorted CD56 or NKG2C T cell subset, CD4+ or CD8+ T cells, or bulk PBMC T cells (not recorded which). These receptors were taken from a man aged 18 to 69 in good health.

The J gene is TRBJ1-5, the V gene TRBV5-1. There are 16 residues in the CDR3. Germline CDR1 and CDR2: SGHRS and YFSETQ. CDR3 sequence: CASSPYAGGSLQPQHF.

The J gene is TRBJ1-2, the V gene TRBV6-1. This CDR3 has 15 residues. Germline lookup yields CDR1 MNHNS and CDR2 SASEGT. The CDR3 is CASTQTGWMDYGYTF.

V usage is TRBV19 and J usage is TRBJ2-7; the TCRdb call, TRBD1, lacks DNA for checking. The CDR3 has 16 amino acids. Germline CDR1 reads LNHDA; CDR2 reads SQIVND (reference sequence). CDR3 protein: CASSLRTGTSSYEQYF.